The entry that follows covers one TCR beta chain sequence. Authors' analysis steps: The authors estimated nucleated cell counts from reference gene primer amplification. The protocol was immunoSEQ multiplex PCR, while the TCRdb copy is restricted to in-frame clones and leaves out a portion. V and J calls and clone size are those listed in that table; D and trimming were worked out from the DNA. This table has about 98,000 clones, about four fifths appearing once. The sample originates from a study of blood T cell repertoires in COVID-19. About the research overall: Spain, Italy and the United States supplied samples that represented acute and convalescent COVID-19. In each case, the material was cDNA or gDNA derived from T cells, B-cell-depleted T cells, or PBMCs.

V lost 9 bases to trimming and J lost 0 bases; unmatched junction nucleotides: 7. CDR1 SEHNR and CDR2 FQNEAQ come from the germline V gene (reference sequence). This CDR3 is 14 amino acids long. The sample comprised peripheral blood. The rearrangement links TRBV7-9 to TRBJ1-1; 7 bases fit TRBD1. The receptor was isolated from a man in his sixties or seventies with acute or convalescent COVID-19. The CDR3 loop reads CASYNRGMNTEAFF. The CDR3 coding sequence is TGTGCCAGTTATAACAGGGGTATGAACACTGAAGCTTTCTTT. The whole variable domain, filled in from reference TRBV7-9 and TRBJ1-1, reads DTGVSQNPRHKITKRGQNVTFRCDPISEHNRLYWYRQTLGQGPEFLTYFQNEAQLEKSRLLSDRFSAERPKGSFSTLEIQRTEQGDSAMYLCASYNRGMNTEAFFGQGTRLTVV.